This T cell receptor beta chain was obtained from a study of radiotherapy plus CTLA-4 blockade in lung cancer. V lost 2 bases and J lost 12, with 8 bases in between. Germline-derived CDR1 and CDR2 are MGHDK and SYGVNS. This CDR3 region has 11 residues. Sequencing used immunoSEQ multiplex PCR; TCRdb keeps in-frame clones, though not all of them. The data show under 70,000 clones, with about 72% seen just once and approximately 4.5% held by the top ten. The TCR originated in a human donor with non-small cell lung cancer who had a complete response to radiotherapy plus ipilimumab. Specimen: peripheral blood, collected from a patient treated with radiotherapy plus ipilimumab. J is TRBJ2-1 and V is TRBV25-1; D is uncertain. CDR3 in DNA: TGTGCCAGCAGTGAAGGGGTGGGGCAGTTCTTC. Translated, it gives CASSEGVGQFF.